This section outlines one T cell receptor (beta chain) sequence together with its context. Antigen specificity is unknown. The CDR3 runs 15 residues. The V gene end was trimmed by 1 base and the J gene end by 3 bases; junction bases not matched to a gene: 5. Germline-derived CDR1 and CDR2 are MGHRA and YSYEKL. Assay: immunoSEQ multiplex PCR; the TCRdb copy retains only in-frame clones and omits some. The table has around 86,000 clones, roughly 90% seen once; the top ten hold roughly 0.38%. This sample was taken from a study of OX40 agonist ivuxolimab in advanced cancers. At the level of the study: The dose of intravenous ivuxolimab that patients received every 2 weeks ranged from 0.01 to 10 mg/kg. Aged roughly 23 to 80 with a mean of 60 years, they were less than 90% male. Findings of the study overall: On average, CD8+ T cells had more expanded clones than CD4+.

The TCR comes from an adult with an advanced solid tumor such as melanoma, head and neck, liver or kidney cancer. The chain links TRBV4-1 to TRBJ2-5, with 7 bases fitting TRBD1. The material sequenced was CD4+ or CD8+ T cells sorted from blood, taken in a trial of the OX40 agonist ivuxolimab. The CDR3 reads CASSQVRQGEETQYF. The CDR3, as DNA: TGCGCCAGCAGCCAAGTGAGGCAGGGGGAAGAGACCCAGTACTTC.